This T cell receptor beta chain was recovered during a study of blood T cell repertoires in COVID-19. At the level of the study: From T cells, B-cell-depleted T cells, or PBMCs came the material, which was cDNA or gDNA.

This CDR3 contains 15 residues. Germline V gene sequence: CDR1 MNHEY, CDR2 SVGAGI. Trimming pared 7 bases from V and 0 bases from J, leaving 12 bases between. With regard to this clone: Within the sample, other DNA sequences also encode this same CDR3.

Profiled with immunoSEQ multiplex PCR; TCRdb holds only in-frame clones, not every one. The data contain approximately 260,000 clones, 70% to 90% of them singletons. Sequencing was done on a sample of peripheral blood. The clonotype originates from a woman between 40 and 55 years old who had recovered from COVID-19. The chain has TRBV6-5 and TRBJ2-2, with a tentative D call TRBD1 (6 bases). The CDR3 loop is CASTPGQPNTGELFF. In DNA form, the CDR3 reads TGTGCCAGCACCCCGGGACAACCGAACACCGGGGAGCTGTTTTTT.